This T cell receptor (beta chain) was sequenced for a study of blood T cells in healthy people across ages. A second PCR of 7 to 11 cycles used a sample-barcoded 5' primer and a J-beta primer mix. The yield of each sample was at least 2.5 million CDR3-containing paired-end reads. TCRdb itself ran the 5' RACE reads through MiXCR, one entry per CDR3 protein. The sample holds around 1,100,000 distinct CDR3 sequences, under 40% seen once. Each of the donors had roughly 9.4 milliliters of peripheral blood drawn into EDTA-treated Vacutainer tubes. A remark on this clonotype: Its target is unknown.

Study-wide points: Roughly linear declines in TCR beta diversity per million T cells occurred with age. Expanded clonotype changes were possibly confounded by unknown donor CMV status.

V dropped 4 bases and J dropped 8 bases, with 11 bases sitting between them. Germline assignment: CDR1 ENHRY and CDR2 SYGVKD. This CDR3 spans 13 amino acids. The rearrangement joins TRBV10-3 to TRBJ1-4; D unresolved. This TCR was recovered from a man younger than 35 in good health. The sequenced sample was blood. The CDR3 reads CAISVMGKEKLFF. CDR3 nucleotide sequence: TGTGCCATCAGTGTGATGGGAAAGGAAAAACTGTTTTTT.